This entry lists 18 T cell receptor beta chains sequenced from one sample in a study of sequential checkpoint blockade in melanoma. Clones were read by immunoSEQ multiplex PCR, and TCRdb kept only the in-frame ones, dropping some. The profile covers about 3,100 clones, with around 25% appearing a single time and more than 9.5% taken by the ten largest. Treatment defined: randomized to nivolumab then ipilimumab (arm A) or the reverse (arm B). Sequencing used tumor tissue (inferred from file names), obtained from a patient given nivolumab and ipilimumab in sequence. All receptors derive from a human donor with melanoma.

In nucleotides, the CDR3 is TGCGCCAGCAGCTTGACCGGCAGGTTGAACACCGGGGAGCTGTTTTTT. Translated: CASSLTGRLNTGELFF. V gene TRBV5-1 combines with J gene TRBJ2-2; D is unclear. The CDR3 consists of 16 residues. Trimming removed 1 base at V and 1 base at J, with 11 bases between. Germline V gene lookup returns CDR1 SGHRS and CDR2 YFSETQ.

This clone ranks as medium-sized. This chain joins TRBV15 and TRBJ1-1; 7 positions agree with TRBD1. CDR3 length: 15 residues. Germline loops: CDR1 LNHNV, CDR2 YYDKDF (reference sequence). After removal of 4 bases from V and 3 bases from J, the junction contained 8 bases not matched to a gene. For the CDR3, the DNA is TGTGCCACCAGCACTTCGACAGGGAGGGACACTGAAGCTTTCTTT. This translates into CATSTSTGRDTEAFF.

The chain joins TRBV12-5 to TRBJ2-1, with D perhaps matching TRBD2 (6 bases). V lost 4 bases and J 9 bases, leaving 16 bases between the germline ends. The CDR3 totals 14 residues. Germline loops: CDR1 LGHNT, CDR2 FRNRAP. This CDR3 reads CASGSDRDSLEQFF. In DNA, the CDR3 is TGTGCTAGTGGTTCAGACCGGGACTCCCTTGAGCAGTTCTTC.

This clone was detected many times. The rearrangement links TRBV11-3 to TRBJ2-5; TRBD2 agrees at 10 bases. V lost 3 bases and J lost 5; bases outside the gene matches: 9. From germline, CDR1 is SGHNT and CDR2 YENEEA. This CDR3 region has 16 residues. The CDR3 DNA reads TGTGCCAGCAGCTTGCAGAGCGGGGGGGTCTCGGAGACCCAGTACTTC. Residues: CASSLQSGGVSETQYF.

By share, this clone counts as medium-sized. This chain connects TRBV6-8 to TRBJ2-7; TRBD1 aligns across 10 bases. The CDR3 is 19 amino acids. Per germline, CDR1 MNHGY and CDR2 SAAAGT. V lost 2 bases to trimming and J lost 3 bases; unmatched junction nucleotides: 16. CDR3 in amino acids: CASSYRGTGDRGAYYEQYF. The CDR3, as DNA: TGTGCCAGCAGTTACAGGGGGACAGGGGATAGAGGGGCATACTACGAGCAGTACTTC.

This clone has just a few counts. The rearrangement joins TRBV30 to TRBJ2-5; D may be TRBD1 or TRBD2 (5 bases each). Germline V CDR1 and CDR2: GTSNPN, SVGIG (reference sequence). CDR3 length: 13 residues. V lost 0 bases, J lost 3 bases, and 8 bases lay in between. The CDR3, as DNA: TGTGCCTGGAGTGTGGGGACGGAAGAGACCCAGTACTTC. Protein product: CAWSVGTEETQYF. The full variable domain, its missing parts supplied by reference TRBV30 and TRBJ2-5, is SQTIHQWPATLVQPVGSPLSLECTVEGTSNPNLYWYRQAAGRGLQLLFYSVGIGQISSEVPQNLSASRPQDRQFILSSKKLLLSDSGFYLCAWSVGTEETQYFGPGTRLLVL.

V usage is TRBV30 and J usage is TRBJ2-4, with TRBD2 matching over 8 bases. Unmatched junction bases numbered 8, after V lost 4 bases and J lost 0 bases. Per the germline V gene, CDR1 is GTSNPN and CDR2 is SVGIG (reference sequence). The CDR3 is made up of 16 amino acids. This CDR3 reads CAWNRVAGLAKNIQYF. CDR3 DNA: TGTGCCTGGAATCGGGTAGCGGGACTAGCCAAAAACATTCAGTACTTC.

Relative to its sample, this clone is medium-sized. J is TRBJ1-1 and V is TRBV9; TRBD1 matches 8 bases. Losses at the gene ends were 4 bases for V and 0 bases for J; bases not matched to a gene: 5. There are 15 residues in the CDR3. From germline, CDR1 is SGDLS and CDR2 YYNGEE. CDR3 loop: CASSSRDRLNTEAFF. CDR3 nucleotides: TGTGCCAGCAGCTCGAGGGACAGGTTGAACACTGAAGCTTTCTTT.

In its sample, this clone was seen a few times. CDR3 region: CASSADREGSPLHF. The CDR3 DNA sequence: TGTGCCAGCAGTGCGGACAGGGAGGGTTCACCCCTCCACTTT. The V and J genes are TRBV6-8 and TRBJ1-6; 8 bases are a match to TRBD1. The CDR3 contains 14 residues. The V and J ends lost 5 bases and 9 bases, in that order; junction bases with no gene match: 6. The germline V gene has CDR1 MNHGY and CDR2 SAAAGT.

Note on this clone: A read error may account for a junction end that differs from germline. This rearrangement joins TRBV7-1 to TRBJ2-1; D gene uncertain. TRBV7-1 is assigned to the ORF class and has an uncertain function. The CDR3 is made up of 13 amino acids. As DNA, the CDR3 is TGTGCCAGCAGCTTACTCTCCGACAATGAGCAGTTCTTC. Translated: CASSLLSDNEQFF.

The genes are TRBV11-3 and TRBJ1-2; D perhaps matches TRBD1 (5 bases). CDR1 and CDR2 from the germline V gene are SGHNT and YENEEA. V was trimmed by 1 base and J by 7 bases, leaving 13 bases between them. The CDR3 runs to 14 residues. The chain's CDR3 is CASSLGNQGSGYTF. In DNA form, the CDR3 reads TGTGCCAGCAGCTTAGGAAATCAGGGTAGTGGCTACACCTTC.

This clone was counted at least ten times. CDR3 in DNA: TGTGCCAGCAGCGAAACCAAACCAACCGGGAGTGGCTACACCTTC. This sequence encodes CASSETKPTGSGYTF. The rearrangement joins TRBV11-3 to TRBJ1-2; D ambiguous. The CDR3 spans 15 residues. Germline V gene lookup returns CDR1 SGHNT and CDR2 YENEEA. The V and J ends lost 5 bases and 7 bases respectively, with 20 bases between them.

The chain is built from TRBV19 and TRBJ1-5; 7 bases line up with TRBD1. The CDR3 contains 15 residues. V was clipped by 0 bases and J by 6 bases; unmatched bases: 5. Germline V CDR1 and CDR2: LNHDA, SQIVND (reference sequence). The CDR3: CASSIDGQVGQPQHF. CDR3 DNA: TGTGCCAGTAGTATAGACGGACAGGTGGGTCAGCCCCAGCATTTT.

This clone was seen a few times. The chain combines TRBV6-8 with TRBJ1-5; the D is unclear. The CDR3 runs 14 residues. Germline CDR1 reads MNHGY; CDR2 reads SAAAGT. The germline V and J ends were trimmed by 6 bases and 4 bases, with 13 bases remaining between them. CDR3 residues: CASRQATKNQPQHF. The CDR3 coding sequence is TGTGCCAGCAGGCAAGCCACAAAGAATCAGCCCCAGCATTTT.

The V gene is TRBV19, the J gene TRBJ2-1; D might be TRBD2 (6 bases). The CDR3 extends over 13 amino acids. The V and J ends lost 6 bases and 4 bases respectively, with 10 bases between them. The germline gives CDR1 LNHDA, CDR2 SQIVND (reference sequence). The DNA of the CDR3 is TGTGCCAGTAGACTGGGGGGTTACAATGAGCAGTTCTTC. Protein product: CASRLGGYNEQFF.

A few counts support this clone. J is TRBJ1-2 and V is TRBV9; TRBD1 agrees at 7 bases. The CDR3 has 12 residues. V lost 7 bases, J lost 8 bases, and 8 bases stayed unmatched. Germline loops: CDR1 SGDLS, CDR2 YYNGEE. DNA for the CDR3: TGTGCCAGCCGCGCGGCGACAGGGGGCTACACCTTC. It encodes CASRAATGGYTF.

This clone is medium-sized in the sample. The rearrangement joins TRBV11-3 to TRBJ1-6; 9 bases agree with TRBD1. V shed 5 bases and J 9 bases; nucleotides not matched to a gene: 8. This CDR3 spans 15 amino acids. Germline V lookup: CDR1 SGHNT, CDR2 YENEEA. Here the CDR3 DNA reads TGTGCCAGCAGCCGCCCCGGGACAGGGCTTTCACCCCTCCACTTT. Protein: CASSRPGTGLSPLHF.

The chain carries TRBV11-3 and TRBJ2-1, with 14 bases fitting TRBD2. The J segment lost 7 bases and the V segment lost 3 bases, leaving 2 bases of the junction unmatched. Germline CDR1 SGHNT, CDR2 YENEEA. The CDR3 extends over 15 amino acids. The CDR3 loop is CASSFRTSGRNEQFF. The CDR3 bases are TGTGCCAGCAGCTTCCGGACTAGCGGGAGGAATGAGCAGTTCTTC.